Shown below are 22 T cell receptor beta chains from a single sample sequenced in a study of blood T cell repertoires in COVID-19. TCRdb keeps only in-frame clones here, not all; method: immunoSEQ multiplex PCR. The top ten clones hold around 2.8% of a sample with about 190,000 clones, over 75% of them seen once. The specimen was peripheral blood. All receptors come from an elderly woman with active or convalescent COVID-19.

This chain uses TRBV9 with TRBJ1-5; D unresolved. The CDR3 is 14 residues long. The germline V gene encodes CDR1 SGDLS and CDR2 YYNGEE. Trimming took off 4 bases at V and 6 bases at J, with 14 bases between the two ends. The CDR3 loop reads CASSRAPTAQPQHF. In nucleotides, the CDR3 is TGTGCCAGCAGCCGAGCCCCAACAGCTCAGCCCCAGCATTTT. The variable domain in full, with the rest retrieved from reference TRBV9 and TRBJ1-5, is DSGVTQTPKHLITATGQRVTLRCSPRSGDLSVYWYQQSLDQGLQFLIQYYNGEERAKGNILERFSAQQFPDLHSELNLSSLELGDSALYFCASSRAPTAQPQHFGDGTRLSIL.

This clone was observed a single time. The chain couples TRBV28 to TRBJ1-4; TRBD1 is a possible D gene (6 bases). Germline lookup yields CDR1 MDHEN and CDR2 SYDVKM. CDR3 size: 15 residues. V lost 6 bases and J lost 4, with 15 bases in between. CDR3 DNA: TGTGCCAGCAGGCCGGGGAGGGGGGATAATGAAAAACTGTTTTTT. Its translation is CASRPGRGDNEKLFF.

This rearrangement joins TRBV9 to TRBJ1-2, with 7 nucleotides matching TRBD1. Unmatched junction bases numbered 7, after V lost 0 bases and J lost 8 bases. The length of the CDR3 is 14 residues. CDR1 is SGDLS and CDR2 is YYNGEE in the germline V gene. The CDR3 coding sequence is TGTGCCAGCAGCGTAGAGACAGGGTTGAAAGGCTACACCTTC. Translation: CASSVETGLKGYTF.

V gene TRBV5-5 combines with J gene TRBJ2-7; possible D gene TRBD2, 5 bases. Trimming pared 0 bases from V and 5 bases from J, leaving 15 bases between. The CDR3 loop spans 15 amino acids. Germline V gene data show CDR1 as SGHKS and CDR2 as YYEKEE (reference sequence). CDR3 residues: CASSLGWGSSHEQYF. The CDR3 region has the DNA TGTGCCAGCAGCTTGGGGTGGGGTTCTAGCCACGAGCAGTACTTC. Combining the CDR3 with reference TRBV5-5 and TRBJ2-7 gives the whole variable domain DAGVTQSPTHLIKTRGQQVTLRCSPISGHKSVSWYQQVLGQGPQFIFQYYEKEERGRGNFPDRFSARQFPNYSSELNVNALLLGDSALYLCASSLGWGSSHEQYFGPGTRLTVT.

The chain employs TRBV19 and TRBJ2-2; possible D gene TRBD1, 5 bases. Germline lookup yields CDR1 LNHDA and CDR2 SQIVND (reference sequence). This CDR3 comprises 17 residues. Between the trimmed V and J ends, which lost 1 base and 6 bases, there was a span of 18 bases. CDR3: CASSIGVVPGRSGELFF. The CDR3 coding sequence is TGTGCCAGTAGTATAGGGGTGGTGCCAGGGCGGTCCGGGGAGCTGTTTTTT.

This clone has a handful of counts. This rearrangement joins TRBV28 to TRBJ1-5; no definite D call. CDR1 MDHEN and CDR2 SYDVKM come from the germline V gene. The V gene lost 2 bases and the J gene lost 5 bases, with 10 bases spanning the gap. The CDR3 length is 14 residues. CDR3 DNA sequence: TGTGCCAGCAGTTTAATCGGGGTCGATCAGCCCCAGCATTTT. As protein: CASSLIGVDQPQHF.

The gene calls are TRBV6-1 and TRBJ1-2; 9 bases line up with TRBD1. CDR1 MNHNS and CDR2 SASEGT come from the germline V gene. The V segment lost 2 bases and the J segment 6 bases; nucleotides outside the gene matches: 13. CDR3 length: 17 residues. The CDR3 coding sequence is TGTGCCAGCAGTGAAATGGGTACAGGGGGCGGAGTCAATGGCTACACCTTC. It is translated as CASSEMGTGGGVNGYTF.

This sequence joins TRBV6-1 and TRBJ1-5; D not certain. The germline gives CDR1 MNHNS, CDR2 SASEGT. There are 14 residues in the CDR3. Trimming pared 1 base from V and 7 bases from J, leaving 11 bases between. The CDR3 nucleotides are TGTGCCAGCAGTGAAGTGACAACAGCACAGCCCCAGCATTTT. Protein: CASSEVTTAQPQHF.

V and J are TRBV6-6 and TRBJ2-7; D ambiguous. Looked up from germline, CDR1 is MNHNY and CDR2 is SVGAGI (reference sequence). CDR3 size: 15 residues. V lost 0 bases to trimming and J lost 0 bases, with 9 bases between them. CDR3 nucleotide sequence: TGTGCCAGCAGTTACTCCGGGTATGCCTCCTACGAGCAGTACTTC. Its protein product is CASSYSGYASYEQYF.

This chain uses TRBV30 with TRBJ1-2; D is uncertain. Germline V gives CDR1 GTSNPN, CDR2 SVGIG (reference sequence). The CDR3 spans 11 residues. Trimming pared 4 bases from V and 3 bases from J, leaving 6 bases between. As DNA, the CDR3 is TGTGCCTGGAACCGGGACTATGGCTACACCTTC. As protein: CAWNRDYGYTF.

The V and J genes are TRBV10-3 and TRBJ2-1; D ambiguous. This CDR3 spans 16 amino acids. The V gene lost 5 bases and the J gene lost 9 bases, with 23 bases spanning the gap. Germline-derived CDR1 and CDR2 are ENHRY and SYGVKD. Written as DNA, the CDR3 is TGTGCCATCAGTTGGGTGGGTGCTAGGTCAATAGGTGAGCAGTTCTTC. The encoded protein is CAISWVGARSIGEQFF.

The chain links TRBV5-1 to TRBJ2-3, with 8 bases matching TRBD1. V gave up 7 bases and J gave up 5 bases; unmatched junction bases: 15. The CDR3 extends over 16 amino acids. Germline CDR1 and CDR2: SGHRS and YFSETQ. In DNA form, the CDR3 reads TGCGCCAGCGCCCAGGAGGGCAGGGGGCTTATAGATACGCAGTATTTT. Its protein product is CASAQEGRGLIDTQYF.

The chain couples TRBV14 to TRBJ2-2; D unclear. Germline V gene sequence: CDR1 SGHDN, CDR2 FVKESK. This CDR3 contains 14 residues. With 3 bases removed from V and 2 bases from J, the gap between germline ends came to 7 bases. CDR3 in DNA: TGTGCCAGCAGCCACGCAGTTAACACCGGGGAGCTGTTTTTT. It encodes CASSHAVNTGELFF.

The rearrangement uses TRBV2 and TRBJ2-5, with TRBD2 identical over 8 bases. Trimming cost V 3 bases and J 5 bases; bases outside gene matches: 2. Germline-derived CDR1 and CDR2 are SNHLY and FYNNEI. There are 13 residues in the CDR3. Written as DNA, the CDR3 is TGTGCCAGCAGTGATACGGGGGGGGAGACCCAGTACTTC. Translated: CASSDTGGETQYF. Filled out from reference TRBV2 and TRBJ2-5, the complete variable domain reads EPEVTQTPSHQVTQMGQEVILRCVPISNHLYFYWYRQILGQKVEFLVSFYNNEISEKSEIFDDQFSVERPDGSNFTLKIRSTKLEDSAMYFCASSDTGGETQYFGPGTRLLVL.

The rearrangement uses TRBV12-3 or TRBV12-4 and TRBJ2-3, with D unclear. Trimming shortened V by 1 base and J by 8 bases, and 10 bases separated the two germline ends. There are 13 residues in the CDR3. DNA for the CDR3: TGTGCCAGCAGTTTAGTGGCTAGAGGTACGCAGTATTTT. Its translation is CASSLVARGTQYF.

V gene TRBV5-4 combines with J gene TRBJ2-1, with 7 bases that match TRBD1. The V gene end was trimmed by 2 bases and the J gene end by 5 bases; junction bases not matched to a gene: 7. This CDR3 has 15 amino acids. Germline values: CDR1 SGHNT, CDR2 YYREEE (reference sequence). The CDR3 here is CASSFEGARNNEQFF. In DNA form, the CDR3 reads TGTGCCAGCAGCTTCGAGGGGGCGCGGAACAATGAGCAGTTCTTC.

The rearrangement joins TRBV28 to TRBJ1-5; D remains ambiguous. V was clipped by 1 base and J by 4 bases, with 17 bases between them. The CDR3 runs to 17 residues. Looked up from germline, CDR1 is MDHEN and CDR2 is SYDVKM. CDR3 sequence reads: CASSLFGSALTNQPQHF. Here the CDR3 DNA reads TGTGCCAGCAGTTTATTTGGGAGCGCCCTTACGAATCAGCCCCAGCATTTT.

The rearrangement joins TRBV5-8 to TRBJ2-1; no firm D call. The length of the CDR3 is 13 residues. Trimming pared 4 bases from V and 8 bases from J, leaving 13 bases between. Germline CDR1 reads SGHTS; CDR2 reads YDEGEE. CDR3 nucleotide sequence: TGTGCCAGCAGCCCCCGAAATAGTGATGAGCAGTTCTTC. Translation gives CASSPRNSDEQFF. Full variable domain (outside the CDR3, taken from reference TRBV5-8 and TRBJ2-1): EAGVTQSPTHLIKTRGQQATLRCSPISGHTSVYWYQQALGLGLQFLLWYDEGEERNRGNFPPRFSGRQFPNYSSELNVNALELEDSALYLCASSPRNSDEQFFGPGTRLTVL.

This clone appeared once. J is TRBJ2-7 and V is TRBV28, with a possible D match to TRBD1 (6 bases). This CDR3 has 16 residues. V lost 5 bases and J 7 bases, leaving 24 bases between the germline ends. CDR1 is MDHEN and CDR2 is SYDVKM in the germline V gene. The DNA for the CDR3 is TGTGCCAGCAGTCTCCCCCGGGCATCAGTTAGGGGGGAGCAGTACTTC. Translation: CASSLPRASVRGEQYF.

CDR3 protein: CASSLVLAGDTDTQYF. The CDR3 DNA is TGTGCCAGCAGCTTAGTCCTAGCGGGGGACACAGATACGCAGTATTTT. The chain is built from TRBV7-9 and TRBJ2-3, with 10 bases aligning to TRBD2. Germline-derived CDR1 and CDR2 are SEHNR and FQNEAQ (reference sequence). The V and J ends lost 1 base and 2 bases, in that order; junction bases with no gene match: 3. CDR3 size: 16 residues.

The chain couples TRBV6-5 to TRBJ1-3, with D perhaps TRBD1 (6 bases). Germline CDR1 reads MNHEY; CDR2 reads SVGAGI. The CDR3 is made up of 15 amino acids. The germline V and J ends were trimmed by 7 bases and 0 bases, with 13 bases remaining between them. CDR3 DNA: TGTGCCAGCATGACGACAGGACCCTCTGGAAACACCATATATTTT. This gives the protein CASMTTGPSGNTIYF.

The J gene is TRBJ2-3, the V gene TRBV7-6, with 9 bases aligning to TRBD2. The CDR3 runs to 16 residues. With V trimmed by 4 bases and J by 0 bases, 5 bases remained unmatched. Germline CDR1 reads SGHVS; CDR2 reads FNYEAQ. The CDR3 bases are TGTGCCAGCAGCTCGCTAGCGGGGACTAGCACAGATACGCAGTATTTT. Translation gives CASSSLAGTSTDTQYF.